This T cell receptor beta chain was identified in a study of blood T cell repertoires in COVID-19. Study overall: For recovered donors of Cohort 3, there were two negative PCRs, clearance, or symptom resolution. The United States, Italy and Spain provided the acute and convalescent COVID-19 samples.

V was pared by 1 base and J by 4 bases, with 4 bases of the junction left unmatched. Germline-derived CDR1 and CDR2 are LGHDT and YNNKEL (reference sequence). This CDR3 spans 15 amino acids. Measured with immunoSEQ multiplex PCR; TCRdb has only the in-frame clones, and not every one. The sample yields 350,000 to 400,000 clones, around 87% seen once. Participants came from fewer than 25 US areas, aged roughly 18 to 89 years. This chain joins TRBV3-1 (or the pseudogene TRBV3-2) and TRBJ2-3, with 8 bases lining up with TRBD1. Sequenced material: PBMCs or T cells enriched from blood (not recorded which). This sequence was found in a man aged 40-49 years in a cohort exposed to, infected with or recovered from COVID-19 (not recorded which). The CDR3 nucleotides read TGTGCCAGCAGCCAAGTGACAGGGGCGGCAGATACGCAGTATTTT. This encodes CASSQVTGAADTQYF.